This T cell receptor (beta chain) derives from a study of cytomegalovirus exposure and HLA in healthy donors. Primers included in the PCR were 60 Vbeta and 13 Jbeta primers. The method was immunoSEQ multiplex PCR; TCRdb's version includes in-frame clones alone and lacks a portion of them. The data show approximately 170,000 clones, with about 82% seen just once and about 0.8% held by the top ten. From germline, CDR1 is SEHNR and CDR2 FQNEAQ (reference sequence). V gave up 0 bases and J gave up 1 base, with 6 bases separating them. This CDR3 has 14 amino acids. Study-wide results and caveats: A later analysis reportedly found fewer N-insertions in an Asian-associated ancestry cluster than the approximately 670-donor mean.

To note about this clone: Its antigen is still unknown.

The receptor comes from a woman younger than 30 in good health and CMV-seronegative. The sequenced material came from PBMCs. The chain employs TRBV7-9 and TRBJ2-5, with no clear D. The CDR3 DNA follows: TGTGCCAGCAGCTTAGCGAGCACCCAAGAGACCCAGTACTTC. Residues: CASSLASTQETQYF.